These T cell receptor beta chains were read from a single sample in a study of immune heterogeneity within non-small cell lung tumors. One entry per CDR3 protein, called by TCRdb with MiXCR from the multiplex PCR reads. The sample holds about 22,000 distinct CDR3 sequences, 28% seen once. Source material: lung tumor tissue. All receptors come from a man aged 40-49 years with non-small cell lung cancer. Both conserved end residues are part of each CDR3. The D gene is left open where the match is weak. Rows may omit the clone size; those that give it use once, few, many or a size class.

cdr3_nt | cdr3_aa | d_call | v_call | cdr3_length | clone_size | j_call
TGTGCCAGCAGCCAAGCTTCCAGCTTCATGAACACTGAAGCTTTCTTT | CASSQASSFMNTEAFF | NA | TRBV3-1 | 16 | NA | TRBJ1-1
TGTGCCAGCAGTTTATCGGGGGAAGTGTGGACTGAAGCTTTCTTT | CASSLSGEVWTEAFF | NA | TRBV27 | 15 | few | TRBJ1-1
TGTGCCAGCAGTATGGCCACTCCAGCCTATGGCTACACCTTC | CASSMATPAYGYTF | NA | TRBV28 | 14 | many | TRBJ1-2
TGCGCCAGCAGTGCGCAAGGAAGCAATCAGCCCCAGCATTTT | CASSAQGSNQPQHF | NA | TRBV10-2 | 14 | few | TRBJ1-5
TGCAGCGGTTGGGGGAGTGGTACTGAAGCTTTCTTT | CSGWGSGTEAFF | NA | TRBV29-1 | 12 | few | TRBJ1-1
TGTGCCAGCAGCAAAAGCCCAACTAATGAAAAACTGTTTTTT | CASSKSPTNEKLFF | NA | TRBV14 | 14 | NA | TRBJ1-4
TGCGCCAGCAGCTTATCACGACAGGTGGGCGGCTACACCTTC | CASSLSRQVGGYTF | NA | TRBV5-1 | 14 | medium-sized | TRBJ1-2
TGTGCCAGCAGCTCATGGGACGCTTCCTCTGGAAACACCATATGTTTT | CASSSWDASSGNTICF | NA | TRBV7-8 | 16 | NA | TRBJ1-3
TGTGCCAGCAGCACCGTTTCGGCGCAGTATTTT | CASSTVSAQYF | NA | TRBV11-2 | 11 | many | TRBJ2-3
TGTGCCAGTAGGAACGACTTACGACCCACCGGGGAGCTGTTTTTT | CASRNDLRPTGELFF | NA | TRBV19 | 15 | few | TRBJ2-2
TGTGCCAGCAGTCGACGGACCGGGACAGGGGGCACTGAAGCTTTCTTT | CASSRRTGTGGTEAFF | TRBD1 | TRBV6-1 | 16 | medium-sized | TRBJ1-1
TGTGCCAGCAGCTTGAGGGGTGGAGAAAACACCATATATTTT | CASSLRGGENTIYF | NA | TRBV5-6 | 14 | NA | TRBJ1-3
TGTGCCAGCAGCTTAAATAGGGGGCAAGGGGAAGCTTTCTTT | CASSLNRGQGEAFF | TRBD1 | TRBV11-2 | 14 | NA | TRBJ1-1
TGTGCCAGCAGTCTTAGAAATCAGCCCCAGCATTTT | CASSLRNQPQHF | NA | TRBV28 | 12 | many | TRBJ1-5
TGCGCCAGCAGGCTAAGGTGGGAGGTCGGGGAGACCCAGTACTTC | CASRLRWEVGETQYF | NA | TRBV10-2 | 15 | NA | TRBJ2-5
TGTGCCAGCAGGGGAGAGGGGTCGGGAAACATTCAGTACTTC | CASRGEGSGNIQYF | NA | TRBV6-1 | 14 | NA | TRBJ2-4
TGCGCCAGCAGTGAGTCCATCCGGGCCGATCAGGAGTACTTC | CASSESIRADQEYF | NA | TRBV10-2 | 14 | few | TRBJ2-4
TGCGCCAGCAGCGGTGCCGGGCGTGAAATTTACGAGCAGTACTTC | CASSGAGREIYEQYF | NA | TRBV5-1 | 15 | NA | TRBJ2-7
TGCGCCAGCAGGCTCGGGACAGGTACCTACAATGAGCAGTTCTTC | CASRLGTGTYNEQFF | TRBD1 | TRBV5-1 | 15 | NA | TRBJ2-1
TGTGCCATGGCGGATCCAGGAAGAACCTGGGAGCTGTTTTTT | CAMADPGRTWELFF | NA | TRBV10-3 | 14 | NA | TRBJ2-2
TGCAGTGCTAGCGGACAGGGGGGCTTCGAGCAGTACTTC | CSASGQGGFEQYF | TRBD1 | TRBV20-1 | 13 | many | TRBJ2-7
TGTGCCAGCAGTTACTCTCGGGGTAGCGGGAGTATCAATGAGCAGTTCTTC | CASSYSRGSGSINEQFF | TRBD2 | TRBV6-5 | 17 | many | TRBJ2-1
TGTGCCAGCAGCCCCCAAACCAGCTCTGGGGCCAACGTCCTGACTTTC | CASSPQTSSGANVLTF | NA | TRBV11-3 | 16 | NA | TRBJ2-6
TGTGCCAGTAAGGAACGGCCTAATGAAAAACTGTTTTTT | CASKERPNEKLFF | NA | TRBV19 | 13 | NA | TRBJ1-4
TGTGCCAGCAGCTTGGTCAGGGCTAATGAAAAACTGTTTTTT | CASSLVRANEKLFF | NA | TRBV5-5 | 14 | few | TRBJ1-4
TGTGCCAGCAGCCAAGATAACAGCTTAGGGGAATATGGCTACACCTTC | CASSQDNSLGEYGYTF | NA | TRBV7-9 | 16 | few | TRBJ1-2
TGCGCCAGCAGCTTGGTGGGGGAGGCCGGCTACGAGCAGTACTTC | CASSLVGEAGYEQYF | NA | TRBV5-1 | 15 | few | TRBJ2-7
TGTGCCAGACGCCCATCTCCGGCTCGGACAAACACTGAAGCTTTCTTT | CARRPSPARTNTEAFF | NA | TRBV27 | 16 | few | TRBJ1-1
TGTGCCAGCAGTGCCCCGGCGGGACTAGCGAGCGAAAATGAGCAGTTCTTC | CASSAPAGLASENEQFF | TRBD2 | TRBV2 | 17 | NA | TRBJ2-1
TGCAGTGCTATCGACAGTAGCTCTGGAAACACCATATATTTT | CSAIDSSSGNTIYF | NA | TRBV20-1 | 14 | many | TRBJ1-3
TGTGCCAGCAGCTTACCTGGGACTTCCGGGGATACGCAGTATTTT | CASSLPGTSGDTQYF | NA | TRBV7-7 | 15 | many | TRBJ2-3
TGTGCCAGCAGCCCGGGATTCGGAGGCGATCAGCCCCAGCATTTT | CASSPGFGGDQPQHF | NA | TRBV6-1 | 15 | NA | TRBJ1-5
TGTGCCAGCAGCCTCCCAATCTCGGCGGGAGGAAAAGGAAGCACAGATACACACTATTTT | CASSLPISAGGKGSTDTHYF | TRBD2 | TRBV11-2 | 20 | NA | TRBJ2-3
TGTGCCATCAGTGACCCGGGACAAGCCCAAGAGACCCAGTACTTC | CAISDPGQAQETQYF | NA | TRBV10-3 | 15 | many | TRBJ2-5
TGTGCCAGCAGCGAGGTACTGTCAGGGGCCGAAGCTTTCTTT | CASSEVLSGAEAFF | NA | TRBV7-2 | 14 | NA | TRBJ1-1
TGTGCCAGCAGAACGACAGGTTCAGAGACCCAGTACTTC | CASRTTGSETQYF | NA | TRBV28 | 13 | NA | TRBJ2-5
TGTGCCAGTAGACAACAGGGAACTAATAATTCACCCCTCCACTTT | CASRQQGTNNSPLHF | NA | TRBV19 | 15 | many | TRBJ1-6
TGTGCCAGCAGCCCCTTAGCGGGAGGCTACGAGCAGTACTTC | CASSPLAGGYEQYF | TRBD2 | TRBV7-8 | 14 | few | TRBJ2-7
TGTGCCAGCAGCTGGACCGGAGGCCAGGGGGCCCCAGATACGCAGTATTTT | CASSWTGGQGAPDTQYF | TRBD1 | TRBV9 | 17 | few | TRBJ2-3
TGTGCCAGCAGTGGACAGCTGAACACTGAAGCTTTCTTT | CASSGQLNTEAFF | NA | TRBV27 | 13 | NA | TRBJ1-1
TGTGCCAGCAGTAACCTAGCGGGAGCCAATGAGCAGTTCTTC | CASSNLAGANEQFF | TRBD2 | TRBV12-3/TRBV12-4 | 14 | few | TRBJ2-1
TGTGCCAGCATCCAAAGGCACCAAGGGCGCGAGCAGTACTTC | CASIQRHQGREQYF | NA | TRBV3-1 | 14 | NA | TRBJ2-7
TGTGCCAGCAGCCTGTACGATTCACCCCTCCACTTT | CASSLYDSPLHF | NA | TRBV7-9 | 12 | medium-sized | TRBJ1-6
TGTGCCAGCAGTTTAGCGGATAGCGGGAGCCCCTACGAGCAGTACTTC | CASSLADSGSPYEQYF | TRBD2 | TRBV12-3/TRBV12-4 | 16 | medium-sized | TRBJ2-7
TGTGCCAGCAGTGAAATAGGACAGGGGGCGGGAGGCTACACCTTC | CASSEIGQGAGGYTF | TRBD1 | TRBV2 | 15 | many | TRBJ1-2
TGTGCCACCAGCACCACGGAGGGTTGGCCCCAGCATTTT | CATSTTEGWPQHF | NA | TRBV24-1 | 13 | medium-sized | TRBJ1-5
TGTGCCAGCAGCGCCGGGCCCCTGGGAGATGAGCAGTTCTTC | CASSAGPLGDEQFF | NA | TRBV11-1 | 14 | medium-sized | TRBJ2-1
TGTGCCAGCAGTCCGGGACAGGGTAGGAAGACCCAGTACTTC | CASSPGQGRKTQYF | TRBD1 | TRBV6-2/TRBV6-3 | 14 | few | TRBJ2-5
TGTGCCAGTAGTTCCCGACAGGGTCTCACTGAAGCTTTCTTT | CASSSRQGLTEAFF | TRBD1 | TRBV19 | 14 | NA | TRBJ1-1
TGTGCCAGCAGTCGGGGGTCCTACAATGAGCAGTTCTTC | CASSRGSYNEQFF | NA | TRBV6-2/TRBV6-3 | 13 | few | TRBJ2-1